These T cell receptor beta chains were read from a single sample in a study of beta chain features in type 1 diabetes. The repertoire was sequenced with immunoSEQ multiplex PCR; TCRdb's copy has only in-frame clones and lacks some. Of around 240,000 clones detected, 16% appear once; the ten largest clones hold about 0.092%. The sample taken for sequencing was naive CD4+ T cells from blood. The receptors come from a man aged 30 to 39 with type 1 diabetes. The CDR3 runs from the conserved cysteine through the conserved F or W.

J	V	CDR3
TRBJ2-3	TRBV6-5	CASSLRASTDTQYF
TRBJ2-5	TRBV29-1	CSVGGTSGIEETQYF
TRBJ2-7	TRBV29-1	CSVQGYRYEQYF
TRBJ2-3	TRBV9	CASSSRLVTDTQYF
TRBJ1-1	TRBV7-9	CASSLDNEAFF
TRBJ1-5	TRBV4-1	CASSQEGRLEPQHF
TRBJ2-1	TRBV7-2	CASSLDSSSYNEQFF
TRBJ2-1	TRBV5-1	CASSRTSGNEQFF
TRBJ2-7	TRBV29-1	CSVEEREGSYEQYF
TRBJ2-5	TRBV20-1	CSARFEGTQYF
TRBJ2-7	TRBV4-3	CASSLTGAREQYF